Included here is one T cell receptor (beta chain) sequence, with context. The specificity of this receptor is unknown. Base quality data are lacking; no much larger clone is found one base away. The immunoSEQ Assay, a bias-controlled multiplex PCR, was used to amplify TCRbeta CDR3 regions from genomic DNA. From the authors' description of their analysis: Within the assay, amplification of reference gene primers was used to estimate how many nucleated cells each sample contained. To quantify the absolute abundance of each unique TCRbeta CDR3 rearrangement, sequence reads were collapsed and filtered. For each sample, productive Simpson clonality was calculated as the square root of Simpson's diversity index over productive rearrangements. TCRdb stores this immuneACCESS table with in-frame sequences only. Part of the clones is absent; in the studies checked, under half of the shortfall reflects unresolved V genes, and no reason is known for the rest. V, J and clone size are those of that table, while D and trimming were read from the DNA. In this sample the table shows 95,000 to 150,000 clones, about 86% of which occur a single time. The ten top clones hold about 1% of the sample.

V and J are trimmed by 0 bases and 4 bases, and the gene matches miss 7 bases of the junction. The germline V gene provides CDR1 KGHSH and CDR2 LQKENI. The CDR3 sequence holds 18 residues, the cysteine and phenylalanine included. The only DNA kept is the CDR3, 54 bases in frame from the first base. Each collaborating institution followed its own protocols to collect whole blood in K2EDTA tubes. For TCRbeta analysis, collaborators shipped samples in one of three forms: frozen whole blood, isolated PBMCs, or DNA extracted from either of those sample types. The sample comes from a study of blood T cell repertoires in COVID-19 (dated by TCRdb to 2020 to 2021). With regard to the full study: Collaborator samples came from the United States, Italy and Spain and covered acute and convalescent phases of COVID-19. Where HLA class I and class II types were available, the types were taken from metadata supplied by the sample provider, not from assay-based typing. Nearly every sample came with metadata listing a de-identified subject ID, COVID-19 status, age in years and sex. The material from the prospective study consisted of cDNA or gDNA derived from T cells, B-cell-depleted T cells, or PBMCs. The repertoires were made available in a free public database intended to serve as a resource for research on the immune response to SARS-CoV-2. Subjects who had been exposed to COVID-19, were actively infected with it, or had recovered from it provided the deeply sampled blood TCRbeta repertoires that made up the dataset. The samples were drawn from two sources: the first 160 participants of the ongoing ImmuneRACE study, and some 1,300 subjects contributed by 6 global collaborators. Beyond this particular receptor, the publication reports: Clinical and demographic metadata were provided uncurated, with the amount varying by source and participant.

The sequence is built from TRBV18 and TRBJ2-1, and 12 junctional nucleotides match TRBD1. Sequencing was carried out using peripheral blood. This sequence was found in a woman aged 45-59 years with active or convalescent COVID-19. Here is the DNA: TGTGCCAGCTCACCACCCGGGACAGGGGGCCTCTTTTACAATGAGCAGTTCTTC. Its translation is CASSPPGTGGLFYNEQFF. The variable domain in full, with residues beyond the CDR3 obtained from the reference TRBV18 and TRBJ2-1 genes, is NAGVMQNPRHLVRRRGQEARLRCSPMKGHSHVYWYRQLPEEGLKFMVYLQKENIIDESGMPKERFSAEFPKEGPSILRIQQVVRGDSAAYFCASSPPGTGGLFYNEQFFGPGTRLTVL.